This T cell receptor beta chain was found in a study of T-cell reconstitution after alpha-beta-depleted transplantation in children. This clonotype was seen a few times. The length of the CDR3 is 13 residues. Germline V gene lookup returns CDR1 SNHLY and CDR2 FYNNEI. V gave up 6 bases and J gave up 4 bases, with 12 bases separating them. Preparation of the TCRbeta library was carried out with unique molecular identifiers. Each CDR3 protein gets one entry after TCRdb re-called the PCR reads with MiXCR. Of around 530,000 distinct CDR3 sequences in the sample, approximately 30% were seen once. Sequences were derived from PBMCs from the stem cell graft donor, sampled from the stem cell graft. The receptor comes from a human donor who donated a stem cell graft to a child with aplastic anemia. The chain employs TRBV2 and TRBJ1-1; D is perhaps TRBD1 (6 bases). CDR3 residues: CASRQGLSTEAFF. The CDR3 bases are TGTGCCAGCAGGCAGGGGCTTAGCACTGAAGCTTTCTTT. The full variable domain, its missing parts supplied by reference TRBV2 and TRBJ1-1, is EPEVTQTPSHQVTQMGQEVILRCVPISNHLYFYWYRQILGQKVEFLVSFYNNEISEKSEIFDDQFSVERPDGSNFTLKIRSTKLEDSAMYFCASRQGLSTEAFFGQGTRLTVV.